These 21 T cell receptor beta chains were all obtained from the same sample, sequenced in a study of beta chain features in type 1 diabetes. What was sequenced were expressed TCRB transcripts, since all of the isolated RNA had been reverse transcribed. Profiled with immunoSEQ multiplex PCR; TCRdb holds only in-frame clones, not every one. Of about 320,000 clones detected, 13% to 15% appear once; the ten largest clones hold roughly 6.7%. The sequenced sample was central memory CD4+ T cells from blood. Receptors were obtained from a man in his thirties or forties in good health.

The chain couples TRBV18 to TRBJ2-5; 7 bases map to TRBD2. Germline V gene sequence: CDR1 KGHSH, CDR2 LQKENI. The CDR3 totals 15 residues. V trimming: 3 bases; J trimming: 2 bases; junction bases outside the gene matches: 6. The CDR3 region has the DNA TGTGCCAGCTCACCTCCGCGGGGGTCACAAGAGACCCAGTACTTC. This gives the protein CASSPPRGSQETQYF.

The J gene is TRBJ1-1, the V gene TRBV6-5, with D uncertain. Germline V CDR1 and CDR2: MNHEY, SVGAGI. This CDR3 comprises 15 residues. The ends were cut back, 2 bases at V and 8 bases at J, with 18 bases in the middle. The CDR3 DNA follows: TGTGCCAGCAGTTACACCGTTGGGAAGGCGGCGGAAGCTTTCTTT. Protein product: CASSYTVGKAAEAFF.

The gene calls are TRBV18 and TRBJ1-2; tentative D call: TRBD1 (5 bases). The CDR3 sequence is 14 residues long. Germline CDR1 is KGHSH and CDR2 is LQKENI. Trimming removed 3 bases from V and 4 bases from J, with 12 bases in between. This CDR3 reads CASSPTRGTYGYTF. CDR3 bases: TGTGCCAGCTCACCGACTAGGGGAACCTATGGCTACACCTTC.

This clone was counted between two and nine times. The V and J genes are TRBV29-1 and TRBJ1-1, with a tentative D call TRBD1 (5 bases). From germline, CDR1 is SQVTM and CDR2 ANQGSEA. There are 13 residues in the CDR3. V lost 3 bases, J lost 1 base, and 9 bases lay in between. This chain's CDR3 is CSVERGRNTEAFF. The CDR3 DNA reads TGCAGCGTTGAGAGGGGTAGGAACACTGAAGCTTTCTTT. Combining the CDR3 with reference TRBV29-1 and TRBJ1-1 gives the whole variable domain SAVISQKPSRDICQRGTSLTIQCQVDSQVTMMFWYRQQPGQSLTLIATANQGSEATYESGFVIDKFPISRPNLTFSTLTVSNMSPEDSSIYLCSVERGRNTEAFFGQGTRLTVV.

This clone was seen repeatedly, ten times or more. V is TRBV7-2 and J is TRBJ2-4; tentative D call: TRBD2 (5 bases). The CDR3 loop spans 11 amino acids. Germline CDR1 and CDR2: SGHTA and FQGNSA. Trimming cost V 4 bases and J 8 bases, with 6 bases left between them. The CDR3 sequence: CASSSRDIQYF. As DNA, the CDR3 is TGTGCCAGCAGCTCGCGGGACATTCAGTACTTC.

This clone was seen a few times. V usage is TRBV9 and J usage is TRBJ2-5; D is unclear. Trimming pared 2 bases from V and 1 base from J, leaving 9 bases between. CDR3 size: 14 residues. Germline CDR1 reads SGDLS; CDR2 reads YYNGEE. The CDR3 region has the DNA TGTGCCAGCAGCGTGAGTACGGGCCAAGAGACCCAGTACTTC. It is translated as CASSVSTGQETQYF. The entire variable domain, with the rest obtained from reference TRBV9 and TRBJ2-5, is as follows: DSGVTQTPKHLITATGQRVTLRCSPRSGDLSVYWYQQSLDQGLQFLIQYYNGEERAKGNILERFSAQQFPDLHSELNLSSLELGDSALYFCASSVSTGQETQYFGPGTRLLVL.

The chain couples TRBV4-3 to TRBJ1-2, with a weak D call TRBD1 (6 bases). Germline assignment: CDR1 LGHNA and CDR2 YSLEER. Trimming left V 0 bases short and J 8 bases short, with 22 bases between. This CDR3 region has 17 residues. CDR3 residues: CASSQDLIGTGMGGYTF. CDR3 nucleotides: TGCGCCAGCAGCCAAGATCTCATCGGAACAGGGATGGGCGGCTACACCTTC.

This clone has a count of ten or more. The chain recombines TRBV5-4 with TRBJ2-7; 8 nucleotides match TRBD2. J gave up 1 base and V 0 bases, and 6 bases lay outside the gene matches. Germline CDR1 and CDR2: SGHNT and YYREEE (reference sequence). This CDR3 has 16 residues. The CDR3 loop is CASSLGATSVSYEQYF. The CDR3 nucleotides read TGTGCCAGCAGCTTGGGCGCGACTAGCGTTTCCTACGAGCAGTACTTC.

This clone was observed a few times. The rearrangement joins TRBV4-1 to TRBJ1-1; TRBD1 might be the D (6 bases). CDR1 and CDR2 from the germline V gene are MGHRA and YSYEKL. The ends were cut back, 6 bases at V and 1 base at J, with 15 bases in the middle. The CDR3 contains 15 residues. CDR3 coding DNA: TGCGCCAGCAGTTCCCGTAGGGACAAGAACACTGAAGCTTTCTTT. Encoded protein: CASSSRRDKNTEAFF.

This clone was seen many times. This chain links TRBV5-1 with TRBJ2-1; D call uncertain. CDR1 SGHRS and CDR2 YFSETQ come from the germline V gene. Trimming took off 7 bases at V and 0 bases at J, with 5 bases between the two ends. The CDR3 runs 12 residues. The CDR3 DNA sequence: TGCGCCAGCGGCAGCTCCTACAATGAGCAGTTCTTC. Encoded protein: CASGSSYNEQFF.

Notes on this clone: The sample has other DNA sequences that encode this CDR3 too. V gene TRBV20-1 combines with J gene TRBJ1-2; no clear D gene. The CDR3 sequence is 11 residues long. With 4 bases removed from V and 4 bases from J, the gap between germline ends came to 7 bases. Germline V gene sequence: CDR1 DFQATT, CDR2 SNEGSKA (reference sequence). In nucleotides, the CDR3 is TGCAGTGCTAACGACGGCTATGGCTACACCTTC. As protein: CSANDGYGYTF.

The CDR3 bases are TGCGCCAGCAACTGGGGGACCTACACCGGGGAGCTGTTTTTT. Protein sequence: CASNWGTYTGELFF. This sequence joins TRBV5-1 and TRBJ2-2; possibly TRBD1 or TRBD2 for D (5 bases each). The germline V gene encodes CDR1 SGHRS and CDR2 YFSETQ. Trimming removed 6 bases at V and 3 bases at J, with 12 bases between. This CDR3 comprises 14 residues.

This clone came up many times. V is TRBV30 and J is TRBJ1-2; no clear D. The CDR3 length is 10 residues. The V end lost 5 bases, the J end lost 3 bases, and 4 bases lay between the germline ends. CDR1 and CDR2 (germline): GTSNPN, SVGIG (reference sequence). CDR3 sequence reads: CAWFYYGYTF. In DNA form, the CDR3 reads TGTGCCTGGTTTTACTATGGCTACACCTTC.

This clone was found a few times. This chain uses TRBV10-2 with TRBJ1-2; no definite D call. V lost 7 bases and J 0 bases, leaving 15 bases between the germline ends. This CDR3 spans 15 amino acids. Germline V CDR1 and CDR2: WSHSY, SAAADI. The CDR3: CASTLDAGTNYGYTF. CDR3 DNA sequence: TGCGCCAGCACACTCGACGCAGGAACTAACTATGGCTACACCTTC.

This clone has more than one count but fewer than ten. V gene TRBV7-9 combines with J gene TRBJ1-3, with no clear D. CDR1 and CDR2 (germline): SEHNR, FQNEAQ (reference sequence). The CDR3 has 12 residues. V lost 4 bases, J lost 2 bases, and 3 bases lay in between. The CDR3 region has the DNA TGTGCCAGCAGCTCTCCTGGAAACACCATATATTTT. Its protein is CASSSPGNTIYF.

The chain has TRBV27 and TRBJ1-2, with D unresolved. CDR1 and CDR2 (germline): MNHEY, SMNVEV (reference sequence). The CDR3 consists of 12 residues. V was pared by 6 bases and J by 7 bases, with 12 bases between. The CDR3: CASSDSSSGYTF. DNA of the CDR3: TGTGCCAGCAGCGATTCTTCTTCTGGCTACACCTTC.

The chain couples TRBV7-2 to TRBJ2-3; 10 positions agree with TRBD1. The germline V gene encodes CDR1 SGHTA and CDR2 FQGNSA. V was clipped by 0 bases and J by 8 bases; unmatched bases: 5. The CDR3 consists of 15 residues. CDR3 DNA sequence: TGTGCCAGCAGCTTAGCTAAGGGACAGGGGAGTACGCAGTATTTT. Translating gives CASSLAKGQGSTQYF. Supplemented by reference TRBV7-2 and TRBJ2-3, the full variable domain reads GAGVSQSPSNKVTEKGKDVELRCDPISGHTALYWYRQSLGQGLEFLIYFQGNSAPDKSGLPSDRFSAERTGGSVSTLTIQRTQQEDSAVYLCASSLAKGQGSTQYFGPGTRLTVL.

The rearrangement joins TRBV27 to TRBJ2-2; D gene unclear. The ends were cut back, 2 bases at V and 3 bases at J, with 16 bases in the middle. Germline V gene data show CDR1 as MNHEY and CDR2 as SMNVEV (reference sequence). The CDR3 extends over 17 amino acids. Here the CDR3 reads CASSLVGHGLYTGELFF. The CDR3 DNA reads TGTGCCAGCAGTTTAGTTGGGCATGGTCTTTACACCGGGGAGCTGTTTTTT.

This clone was counted between two and nine times. V and J are TRBV7-3 and TRBJ2-2; TRBD1 is a possible D gene (6 bases). The CDR3 contains 15 residues. Germline loops: CDR1 SGHTA, CDR2 FQGTGA. The V end lost 6 bases, the J end lost 1 base, and 12 bases lay between the germline ends. The CDR3 reads CASSKRGGNTGELFF. CDR3 DNA sequence: TGTGCCAGCAGTAAAAGAGGGGGGAACACCGGGGAGCTGTTTTTT.

The V call is TRBV5-4, the J call TRBJ2-1; 8 bases align to TRBD2. Germline-derived CDR1 and CDR2 are SGHNT and YYREEE (reference sequence). This CDR3 is 17 amino acids long. V lost 0 bases, J lost 2 bases, and 7 bases stayed unmatched. As DNA, the CDR3 is TGTGCCAGCAGCTTGGCTGCGGGTAGCGGGGCCTACAATGAGCAGTTCTTC. Protein sequence: CASSLAAGSGAYNEQFF.

In its sample, this clone was seen many times. The chain combines TRBV19 with TRBJ2-1; no reliable D call. Deletions cut 6 bases from V and 6 bases from J, with 15 bases between. The CDR3 runs 14 residues. Germline V gene data show CDR1 as LNHDA and CDR2 as SQIVND (reference sequence). The CDR3 DNA reads as TGTGCCAGTAGAGAACCGATCGCACTCAATGAGCAGTTCTTC. Protein product: CASREPIALNEQFF.